This T cell receptor beta chain is from a study of blood T cells in healthy people across ages. Through a sample-barcoded 5' primer and a J-beta primer mix, a second PCR was run for about 6 to 12 cycles. TCRdb itself ran the 5' RACE reads through MiXCR, one entry per CDR3 protein. The table includes more than 650,000 distinct CDR3 sequences, about 53% detected once. This clonotype turned up a few times. Germline values: CDR1 DFQATT, CDR2 SNEGSKA (reference sequence). This CDR3 has 17 residues. Trimming removed 6 bases from V and 12 bases from J, with 33 bases in between. Donor samples were obtained from healthy Caucasian individuals from Russia, aged 6 to 90. Each donor supplied ten milliliters of peripheral blood. Researchers isolated at least 7 million PBMCs per sample.

Sequencing input: blood. The sequence was obtained from a man at least 80 years old in good health. The V and J genes are TRBV20-1 and TRBJ2-4, with D tentatively TRBD2 (6 bases). The CDR3 loop is CSADGGRIGGTPHSQYF. CDR3 nucleotide sequence: TGCAGTGCCGACGGTGGGCGAATCGGGGGAACCCCCCACTCTCAGTACTTC.